The 2 T cell receptor beta chains in this list originate from one sample, sequenced in a study of T cell responses to AZD1222 COVID-19 vaccine. Produced via immunoSEQ multiplex PCR; TCRdb's table is partial and in-frame only. The sample shows 140,000 to 150,000 clones, roughly 92% of them seen only once. The material was peripheral blood, obtained on day 0 of AZD1222 vaccination. Receptors originate from an adult in good health.

The CDR3 sequence: CASSSRPEGVTYNEQFF. As DNA, the CDR3 is TGTGCCAGCAGCTCTAGACCCGAGGGAGTCACCTACAATGAGCAGTTCTTC. The rearrangement links TRBV11-2 to TRBJ2-1, with a tentative D call TRBD2 (5 bases). The CDR3 extends over 17 amino acids. Per germline, CDR1 SGHAT and CDR2 FQNNGV. Trimming stripped 4 bases from V and 2 bases from J, with 18 bases between.

This chain uses TRBV5-1 with TRBJ1-1; D gene unclear. Germline loops: CDR1 SGHRS, CDR2 YFSETQ. Trimming removed 5 bases at V and 0 bases at J, with 14 bases between. This CDR3 is 15 amino acids long. Here the CDR3 DNA reads TGCGCCAGCAGGGACGCTATGGCCTTGAACACTGAAGCTTTCTTT. Protein sequence: CASRDAMALNTEAFF.